This T cell receptor beta chain was captured by sequencing in a study of control samples from healthy donors and cancer patients. Germline CDR1 reads SGHVS; CDR2 reads FQNEAQ. Trimming shortened V by 4 bases and J by 5 bases, and 17 bases separated the two germline ends. The length of the CDR3 is 15 residues. Using immunoSEQ multiplex PCR, the repertoire was profiled, and TCRdb retains in-frame clones only, with some absent. The sample contains around 200,000 clones, about 95% of which appear only once. This TCR derives from a man in his fifties or sixties in good health. The chain employs TRBV7-8 and TRBJ1-1; the D gene is possibly TRBD1 (5 bases). The sample comprised blood. The CDR3, as DNA: TGTGCCAGCAGCTCCGCTGGGGCGGGGAGGACTGAAGCTTTCTTT. This gives the protein CASSSAGAGRTEAFF.